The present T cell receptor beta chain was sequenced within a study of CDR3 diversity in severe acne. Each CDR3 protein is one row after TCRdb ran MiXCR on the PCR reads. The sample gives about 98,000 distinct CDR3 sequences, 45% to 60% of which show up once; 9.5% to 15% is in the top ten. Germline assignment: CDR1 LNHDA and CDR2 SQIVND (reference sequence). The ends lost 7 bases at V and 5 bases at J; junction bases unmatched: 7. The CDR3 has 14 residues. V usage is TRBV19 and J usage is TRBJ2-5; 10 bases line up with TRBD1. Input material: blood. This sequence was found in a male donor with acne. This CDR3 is CASIGQGDVETQYF. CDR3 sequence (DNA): TGTGCCAGTATAGGACAGGGGGATGTGGAGACCCAGTACTTC.